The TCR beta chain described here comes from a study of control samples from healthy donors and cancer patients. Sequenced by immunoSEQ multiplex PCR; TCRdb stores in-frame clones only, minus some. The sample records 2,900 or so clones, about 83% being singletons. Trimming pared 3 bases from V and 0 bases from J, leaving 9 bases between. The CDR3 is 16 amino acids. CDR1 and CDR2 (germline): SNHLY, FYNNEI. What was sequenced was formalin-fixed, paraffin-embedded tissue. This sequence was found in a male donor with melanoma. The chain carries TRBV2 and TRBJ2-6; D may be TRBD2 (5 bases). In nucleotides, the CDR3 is TGTGCCAGCAGTGAGGAGCGGTCCTCTGGGGCCAACGTCCTGACTTTC. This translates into CASSEERSSGANVLTF.